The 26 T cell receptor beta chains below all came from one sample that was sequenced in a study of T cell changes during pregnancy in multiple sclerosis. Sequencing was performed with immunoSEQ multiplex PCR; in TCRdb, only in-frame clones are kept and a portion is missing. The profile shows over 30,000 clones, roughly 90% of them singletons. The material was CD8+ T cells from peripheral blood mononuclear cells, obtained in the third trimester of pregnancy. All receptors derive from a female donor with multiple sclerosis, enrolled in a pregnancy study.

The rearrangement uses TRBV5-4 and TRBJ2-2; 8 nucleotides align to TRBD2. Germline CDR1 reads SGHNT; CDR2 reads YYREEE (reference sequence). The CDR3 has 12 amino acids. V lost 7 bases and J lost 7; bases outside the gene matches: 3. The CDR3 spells CASSSGGGELFF. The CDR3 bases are TGTGCCAGCTCAAGCGGGGGCGGGGAGCTGTTTTTT.

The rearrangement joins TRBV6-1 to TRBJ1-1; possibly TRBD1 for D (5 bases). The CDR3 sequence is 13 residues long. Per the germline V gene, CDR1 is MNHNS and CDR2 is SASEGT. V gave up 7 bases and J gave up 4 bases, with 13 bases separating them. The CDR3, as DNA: TGTGCCAGCACTGGGGGGACGGGCACTGAAGCTTTCTTT. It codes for CASTGGTGTEAFF.

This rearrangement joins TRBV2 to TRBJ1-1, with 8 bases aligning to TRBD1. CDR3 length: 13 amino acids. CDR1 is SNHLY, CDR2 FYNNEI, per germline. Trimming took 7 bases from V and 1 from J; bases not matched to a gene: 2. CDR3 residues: CASKDRGNTEAFF. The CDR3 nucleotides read TGTGCCAGCAAAGACAGGGGGAACACTGAAGCTTTCTTT.

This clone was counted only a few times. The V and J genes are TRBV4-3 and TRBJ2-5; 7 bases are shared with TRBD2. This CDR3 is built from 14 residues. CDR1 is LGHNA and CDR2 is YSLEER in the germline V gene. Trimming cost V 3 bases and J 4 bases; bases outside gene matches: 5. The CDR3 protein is CASSHGLEAETQYF. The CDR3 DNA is TGCGCCAGCAGCCATGGACTAGAGGCAGAGACCCAGTACTTC.

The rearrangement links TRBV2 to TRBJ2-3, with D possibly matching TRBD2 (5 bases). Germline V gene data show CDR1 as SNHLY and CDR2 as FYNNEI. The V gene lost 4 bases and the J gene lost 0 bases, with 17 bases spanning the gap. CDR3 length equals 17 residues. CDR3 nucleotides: TGTGCCAGCAGTGGACCCGGGATTCTAGTAAGCACAGATACGCAGTATTTT. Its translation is CASSGPGILVSTDTQYF.

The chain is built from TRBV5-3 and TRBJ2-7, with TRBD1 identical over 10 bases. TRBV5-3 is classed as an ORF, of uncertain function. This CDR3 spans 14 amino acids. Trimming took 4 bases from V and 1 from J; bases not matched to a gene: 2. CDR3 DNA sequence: TGTGCCAGAAGCGCGGGACAGGGGTCCTACGAGCAGTACTTC. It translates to CARSAGQGSYEQYF.

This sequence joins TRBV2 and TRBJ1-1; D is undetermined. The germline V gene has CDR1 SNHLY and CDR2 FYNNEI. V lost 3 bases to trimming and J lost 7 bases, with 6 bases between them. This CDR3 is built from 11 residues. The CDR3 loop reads CASSDYFEAFF. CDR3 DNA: TGTGCCAGCAGTGACTACTTTGAAGCTTTCTTT.

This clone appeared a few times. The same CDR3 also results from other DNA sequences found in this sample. The CDR3 DNA follows: TGTGCCAGCAGCTTGTCGAGGGGGCAGGAAAAGTTCTTC. Amino acid sequence: CASSLSRGQEKFF. This rearrangement joins TRBV5-6 to TRBJ2-1; 7 nucleotides line up with TRBD1. V gave up 1 base and J gave up 14 bases; unmatched junction bases: 9. The CDR3 runs to 13 residues. Per germline, CDR1 SGHDT and CDR2 YYEEEE.

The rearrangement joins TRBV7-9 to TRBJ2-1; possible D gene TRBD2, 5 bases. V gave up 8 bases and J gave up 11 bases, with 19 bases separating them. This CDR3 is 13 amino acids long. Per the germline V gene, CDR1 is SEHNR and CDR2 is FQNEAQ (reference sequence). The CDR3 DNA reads TGTGCCAGCGTCGGGGTTGCCACAATGAAGCAGTTCTTC. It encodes CASVGVATMKQFF.

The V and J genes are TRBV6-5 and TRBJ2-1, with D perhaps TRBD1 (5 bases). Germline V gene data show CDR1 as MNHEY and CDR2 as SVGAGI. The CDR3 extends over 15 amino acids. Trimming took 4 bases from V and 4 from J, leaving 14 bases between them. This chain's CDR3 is CASSLSGPKYNEQFF. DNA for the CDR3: TGTGCCAGCAGTTTATCAGGGCCAAAATACAATGAGCAGTTCTTC.

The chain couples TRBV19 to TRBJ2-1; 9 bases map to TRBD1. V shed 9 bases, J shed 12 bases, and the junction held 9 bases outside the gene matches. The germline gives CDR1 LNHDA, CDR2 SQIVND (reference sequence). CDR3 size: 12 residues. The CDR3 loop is CASRTGGGGQFF. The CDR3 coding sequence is TGTGCCAGCAGAACAGGGGGCGGTGGGCAGTTCTTC. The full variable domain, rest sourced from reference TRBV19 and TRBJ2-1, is DGGITQSPKYLFRKEGQNVTLSCEQNLNHDAMYWYRQDPGQGLRLIYYSQIVNDFQKGDIAEGYSVSREKKESFPLTVTSAQKNPTAFYLCASRTGGGGQFFGPGTRLTVL.

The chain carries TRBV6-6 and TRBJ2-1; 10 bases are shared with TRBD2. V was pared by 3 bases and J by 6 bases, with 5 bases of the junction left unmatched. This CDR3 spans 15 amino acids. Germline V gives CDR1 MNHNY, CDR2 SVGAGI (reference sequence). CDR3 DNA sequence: TGTGCCAGCAGTTATTTTACTAGCGGGGCCAATGAGCAGTTCTTC. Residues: CASSYFTSGANEQFF.

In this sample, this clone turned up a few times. CDR3 sequence (DNA): TGTGCCAGCAGCTTAGGAACGGGGCCCCAGCATTTT. Protein sequence: CASSLGTGPQHF. This chain joins TRBV7-2 and TRBJ1-5; D not resolved. Between the trimmed V and J ends, which lost 1 base and 9 bases, there was a span of 7 bases. CDR1 is SGHTA and CDR2 is FQGNSA in the germline V gene. This CDR3 has 12 residues. Together with reference TRBV7-2 and TRBJ1-5, the CDR3 gives the full variable domain: GAGVSQSPSNKVTEKGKDVELRCDPISGHTALYWYRQSLGQGLEFLIYFQGNSAPDKSGLPSDRFSAERTGGSVSTLTIQRTQQEDSAVYLCASSLGTGPQHFGDGTRLSIL.

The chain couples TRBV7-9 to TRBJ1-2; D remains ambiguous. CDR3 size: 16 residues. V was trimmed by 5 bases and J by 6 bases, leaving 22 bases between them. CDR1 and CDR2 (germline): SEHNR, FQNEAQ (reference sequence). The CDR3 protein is CASSPPLGLLLDGYTF. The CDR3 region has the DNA TGTGCCAGCAGCCCCCCCTTAGGACTGTTGTTGGATGGCTACACCTTC.

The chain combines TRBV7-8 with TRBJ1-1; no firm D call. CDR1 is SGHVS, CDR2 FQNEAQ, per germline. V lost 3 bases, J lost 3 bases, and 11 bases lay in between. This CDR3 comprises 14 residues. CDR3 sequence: CASSFGGFDTEAFF. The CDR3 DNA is TGTGCCAGCAGCTTCGGCGGTTTCGACACTGAAGCTTTCTTT. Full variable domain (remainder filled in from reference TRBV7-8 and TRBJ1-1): GAGVSQSPRYKVAKRGQDVALRCDPISGHVSLFWYQQALGQGPEFLTYFQNEAQLDKSGLPSDRFFAERPEGSVSTLKIQRTQQEDSAVYLCASSFGGFDTEAFFGQGTRLTVV.

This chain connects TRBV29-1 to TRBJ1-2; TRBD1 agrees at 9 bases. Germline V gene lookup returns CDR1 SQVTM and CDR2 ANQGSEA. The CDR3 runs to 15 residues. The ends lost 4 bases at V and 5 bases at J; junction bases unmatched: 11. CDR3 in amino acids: CSVGLLGQGGYGYTF. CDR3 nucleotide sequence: TGCAGCGTTGGGCTCTTGGGACAGGGTGGATATGGCTACACCTTC. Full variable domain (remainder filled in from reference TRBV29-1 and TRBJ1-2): SAVISQKPSRDICQRGTSLTIQCQVDSQVTMMFWYRQQPGQSLTLIATANQGSEATYESGFVIDKFPISRPNLTFSTLTVSNMSPEDSSIYLCSVGLLGQGGYGYTFGSGTRLTVV.

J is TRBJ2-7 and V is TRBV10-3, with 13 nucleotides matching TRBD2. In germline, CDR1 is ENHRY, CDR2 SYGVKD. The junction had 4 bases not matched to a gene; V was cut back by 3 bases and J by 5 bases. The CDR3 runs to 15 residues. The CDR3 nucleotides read TGTGCCATCAGTGAAAGACTAGCGGGGGGCCACGAGCAGTACTTC. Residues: CAISERLAGGHEQYF.

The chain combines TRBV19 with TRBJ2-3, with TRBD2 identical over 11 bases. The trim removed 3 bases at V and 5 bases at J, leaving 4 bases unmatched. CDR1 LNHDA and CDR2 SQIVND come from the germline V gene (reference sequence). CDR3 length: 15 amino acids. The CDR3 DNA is TGTGCCAGTAGTATTAGCGGGGGGGCCGGAGATACGCAGTATTTT. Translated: CASSISGGAGDTQYF.

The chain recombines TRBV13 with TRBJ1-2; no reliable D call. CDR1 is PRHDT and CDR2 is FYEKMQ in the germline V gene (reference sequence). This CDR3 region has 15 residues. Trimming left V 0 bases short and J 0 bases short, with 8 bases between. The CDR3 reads CASSLGPRANYGYTF. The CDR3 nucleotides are TGTGCCAGCAGCTTAGGGCCAAGAGCTAACTATGGCTACACCTTC. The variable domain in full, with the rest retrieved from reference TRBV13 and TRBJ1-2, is AAGVIQSPRHLIKEKRETATLKCYPIPRHDTVYWYQQGPGQDPQFLISFYEKMQSDKGSIPDRFSAQQFSDYHSELNMSSLELGDSALYFCASSLGPRANYGYTFGSGTRLTVV.

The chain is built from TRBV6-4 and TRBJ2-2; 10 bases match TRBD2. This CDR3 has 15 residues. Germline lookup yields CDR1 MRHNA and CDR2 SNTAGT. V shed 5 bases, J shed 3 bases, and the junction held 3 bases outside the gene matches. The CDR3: CASSYSGGDTGELFF. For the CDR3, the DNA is TGTGCCAGCAGTTACAGCGGGGGGGACACCGGGGAGCTGTTTTTT.

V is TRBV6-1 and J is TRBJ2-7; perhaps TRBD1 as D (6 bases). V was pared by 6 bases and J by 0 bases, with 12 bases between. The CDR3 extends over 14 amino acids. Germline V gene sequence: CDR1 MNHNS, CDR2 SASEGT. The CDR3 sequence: CASRGQGSSYEQYF. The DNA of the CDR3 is TGTGCCAGCAGGGGACAAGGGAGCTCCTACGAGCAGTACTTC.

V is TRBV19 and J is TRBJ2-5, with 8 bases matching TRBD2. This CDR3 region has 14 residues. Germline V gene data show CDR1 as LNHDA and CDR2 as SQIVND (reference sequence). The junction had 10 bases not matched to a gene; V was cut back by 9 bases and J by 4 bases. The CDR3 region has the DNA TGTGCCAGCTCTTTCGCGGGGGGCCTAGAGACCCAGTACTTC. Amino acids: CASSFAGGLETQYF. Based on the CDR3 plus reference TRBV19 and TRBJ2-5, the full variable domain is DGGITQSPKYLFRKEGQNVTLSCEQNLNHDAMYWYRQDPGQGLRLIYYSQIVNDFQKGDIAEGYSVSREKKESFPLTVTSAQKNPTAFYLCASSFAGGLETQYFGPGTRLLVL.

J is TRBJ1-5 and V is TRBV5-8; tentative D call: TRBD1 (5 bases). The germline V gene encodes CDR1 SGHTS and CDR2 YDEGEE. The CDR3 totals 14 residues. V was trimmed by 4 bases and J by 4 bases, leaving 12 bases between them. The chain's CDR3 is CASSPPGGNQPQHF. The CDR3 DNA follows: TGTGCCAGCAGCCCGCCCGGGGGGAATCAGCCCCAGCATTTT.

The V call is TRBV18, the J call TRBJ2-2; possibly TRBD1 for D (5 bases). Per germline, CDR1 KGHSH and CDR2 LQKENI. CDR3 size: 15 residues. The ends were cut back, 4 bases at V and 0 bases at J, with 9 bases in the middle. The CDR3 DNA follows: TGTGCCAGCTCACAGTCGACAGCGAACACCGGGGAGCTGTTTTTT. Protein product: CASSQSTANTGELFF.

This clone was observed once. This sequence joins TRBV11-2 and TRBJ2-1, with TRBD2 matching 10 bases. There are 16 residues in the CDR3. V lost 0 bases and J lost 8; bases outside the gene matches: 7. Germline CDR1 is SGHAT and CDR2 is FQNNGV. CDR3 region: CASSLDRSGGVYEQFF. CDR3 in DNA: TGTGCCAGCAGCTTAGATCGGAGCGGGGGGGTCTATGAGCAGTTCTTC. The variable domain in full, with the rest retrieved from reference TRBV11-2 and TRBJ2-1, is EAGVAQSPRYKIIEKRQSVAFWCNPISGHATLYWYQQILGQGPKLLIQFQNNGVVDDSQLPKDRFSAERLKGVDSTLKIQPAKLEDSAVYLCASSLDRSGGVYEQFFGPGTRLTVL.

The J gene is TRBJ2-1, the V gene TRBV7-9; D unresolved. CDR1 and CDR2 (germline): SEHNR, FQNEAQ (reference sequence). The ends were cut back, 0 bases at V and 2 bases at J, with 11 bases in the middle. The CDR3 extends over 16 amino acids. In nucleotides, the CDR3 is TGTGCCAGCAGCTTAGCCCCGCGGCCTCCCTACAATGAGCAGTTCTTC. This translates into CASSLAPRPPYNEQFF. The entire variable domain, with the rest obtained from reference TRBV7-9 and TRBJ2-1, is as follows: DTGVSQNPRHKITKRGQNVTFRCDPISEHNRLYWYRQTLGQGPEFLTYFQNEAQLEKSRLLSDRFSAERPKGSFSTLEIQRTEQGDSAMYLCASSLAPRPPYNEQFFGPGTRLTVL.